Listed here are 2 T cell receptor beta chains from one sample, sequenced in a study of tissue T cells after allogeneic stem cell transplantation. The data were produced by immunoSEQ multiplex PCR, yet TCRdb's version contains in-frame clones alone and is incomplete. The sample includes nearly 7,000 clones, around 34% of them seen just once. The time point here: mouse harvest day 14 after allogeneic transplant. Mouse grafts combined 10^7 T-cell-depleted bone marrow cells with 10^6 splenic CD5+ T cells. The sequenced sample consisted of skin. These receptors were obtained from a female BALB/c mouse given C57BL/6 T cells with graft-versus-host disease after an allogeneic hematopoietic cell transplant.

Concerning this clone itself: Genes and germline are mouse. The CDR3 here is CGANRGGQNTLYF. The sequenced part of the CDR3 DNA is TGTGGTGCTAACAGGGGGGGGCAAAACACCTTGTAC. The rearrangement links TRBV20 to TRBJ2-4; D may be TRBD1 (8 bases). The sequenced fragment ends 1 residue before the CDR3 boundary, so the rest is inferred from the germline J gene. The CDR3 length is 13 residues. Germline V gene data show CDR1 as GFQATS and CDR2 as STVNSAI. Between the trimmed V and J ends, which lost 4 bases and 3 bases, there was a span of 11 bases.

In this sample, this clone turned up a few times. Gene labels here are mouse ones. The read finishes 1 residue shy of the CDR3 end, and the germline J gene is used to complete it. The sample contains more than one DNA sequence encoding this CDR3. The chain is built from TRBV26 and TRBJ2-3, with D uncertain. Germline CDR1 reads KGHPV; CDR2 reads FQNQEV (reference sequence). There are 14 residues in the CDR3. Trimming shortened V by 2 bases and J by 0 bases, and 6 bases separated the two germline ends. CDR3 DNA, as far as it was read: TGTGCCAGCAGTCTGGGTTCTAGTGCAGAAACGCTGTAT. It is translated as CASSLGSSAETLY. The complete CDR3 sequence is CASSLGSSAETLYF.